Sequencing of this TCR beta chain was carried out in a study of blood T cell repertoires in COVID-19. Study details: Sources were T cells, B-cell-depleted T cells, or PBMCs; the material itself was cDNA or gDNA.

Using immunoSEQ multiplex PCR, the repertoire was profiled, and TCRdb retains in-frame clones only, with some absent. This table has around 59,000 clones, around 70% appearing once. This clone has only one observation. Material for sequencing was peripheral blood. The receptor's source is a woman between 50 and 59 years old with active or convalescent COVID-19.

The CDR3, as DNA: TGTGCCAGCAGCCCCATGGGGACAGGGAACAATGAGCAGTTCTTC. Its translation: CASSPMGTGNNEQFF. This sequence joins TRBV28 and TRBJ2-1; 9 bases are a match to TRBD1. V dropped 6 bases and J dropped 5; count of bases not matched to a gene: 8. Germline lookup yields CDR1 MDHEN and CDR2 SYDVKM. The CDR3 contains 15 residues.